The T cell receptor (beta chain) described here comes from a study of PD-1 blockade in classical Hodgkin lymphoma. Study outcomes and limitations: What caused the repertoire differences, perhaps disease activity or prior therapy, remains undefined. CD4+ but not CD8+ TCR diversity rose significantly by C4D1. When nivolumab was started under 1 year after ASCT, patients were excluded. Reports described newly diagnosed patients as having lower baseline TCR diversity than healthy donors.

This clone was seen once. What it binds is unknown. Repertoires were generated with immunoSEQ multiplex PCR, while TCRdb's copy carries only in-frame clones and drops some. The sample has 35,000 to 55,000 clones; 65% to 85% are singletons. In germline, CDR1 is SGHVS, CDR2 FNYEAQ. With 2 bases removed from V and 2 bases from J, the gap between germline ends came to 13 bases. This CDR3 comprises 17 residues. Each and every patient relapsed after autologous stem cell transplantation, and patients got differing brentuximab vedotin exposure. The specimen was peripheral blood mononuclear cells (PBMCs), collected before the second cycle of nivolumab. The origin of this receptor is a human donor with classical Hodgkin lymphoma. This chain joins TRBV7-6 and TRBJ2-6; tentatively, D is TRBD2 (5 bases). CDR3 DNA: TGTGCCAGCAGCTTATTTCCTAGCCTCGCTGGGGCCAACGTCCTGACTTTC. The encoded protein is CASSLFPSLAGANVLTF. The full variable domain, its missing parts supplied by reference TRBV7-6 and TRBJ2-6, is GAGVSQSPRYKVTKRGQDVALRCDPISGHVSLYWYRQALGQGPEFLTYFNYEAQQDKSGLPNDRFSAERPEGSISTLTIQRTEQRDSAMYRCASSLFPSLAGANVLTFGAGSRLTVL.